The entry below describes one T cell receptor (beta chain). What it recognizes is unknown. One end of the junction is discordant with germline, which a read error may explain. This sample is part of a study of cytomegalovirus exposure and HLA in healthy donors. Study results and caveats: The study labeled more than 150 TCR beta chains cytomegalovirus-associated. There were some public TCRs occurring in many donors, but most TCR sequences were rare. Reported findings show TCR beta sequences accurately forecast HLA-A and HLA-B alleles in most subjects. Later findings reportedly placed an Asian-associated ancestry cluster below the roughly 690-donor mean for N-insertions.

Both 60 Vbeta primers and 13 Jbeta primers went into the PCR. Clones were sequenced by immunoSEQ multiplex PCR, and TCRdb holds only the in-frame ones, with some missing. Here the sample spans under 250,000 clones, about three quarters being singletons. The receptor was derived from a boy between 10 and 17 years old in good health and CMV-seronegative. The specimen sequenced was PBMCs.

The CDR3 region is CSSSSRTVKGGRTYNEQFF. CDR3 DNA: TGTTCCAGCAGCTCTCGGACAGTCAAAGGGGGTCGTACCTACAATGAGCAGTTCTTC. The genes are TRBV7-9 and TRBJ2-1; tentatively, D is TRBD1 (6 bases). CDR3 size: 19 residues. Germline V gene sequence: CDR1 SEHNR, CDR2 FQNEAQ (reference sequence).